This T cell receptor (beta chain) comes out of a study of T-cell reconstitution after alpha-beta-depleted transplantation in children. CDR1 LNHNV and CDR2 YYDKDF come from the germline V gene (reference sequence). The CDR3 extends over 15 amino acids. Trimming took 5 bases from V and 3 from J, leaving 16 bases between them. Construction of the TCRbeta library involved unique molecular identifiers. TCRdb redid the calling of the PCR reads with MiXCR, one entry per CDR3 protein. The sample has around 600,000 distinct CDR3 sequences, approximately 15% seen once; the top ten hold 1.1%. This clonotype occurred a few times.

This TCR derives from a human donor who donated a stem cell graft to a child with acute myeloid leukemia. The V call is TRBV15, the J call TRBJ1-2, with D tentatively TRBD1 (5 bases). Sequenced here: PBMCs from the stem cell graft donor, sampled from the stem cell graft. CDR3 in DNA: TGTGCCACCAGCCCCGGATTCATAGGGGACTATGGCTACACCTTC. Its protein product is CATSPGFIGDYGYTF.